The clone carrying this T cell receptor beta chain has at least ten counts. This CDR3 contains 16 residues. The germline V gene encodes CDR1 SGHRS and CDR2 YFSETQ. V was pared by 0 bases and J by 8 bases, with 20 bases between. MiXCR, applied by TCRdb to the 5' RACE reads, yields one record per CDR3 protein. Found here are about 240,000 distinct CDR3 sequences, roughly an eighth of them singletons; the top ten hold roughly 4.2%. The data were obtained in a study of identical twins. This sample was also put to use in a study of yellow fever vaccine responses in identical twins.

This sequence joins TRBV5-1 and TRBJ1-2; D is unclear. Sequenced input: memory (CD45RO+) T cells sorted from blood. This receptor was taken from a woman under 30 in good health. DNA for the CDR3: TGCGCCAGCAGCTTGGATTTCGTATCCCTTGGATCGGGCTACACCTTC. This encodes CASSLDFVSLGSGYTF.